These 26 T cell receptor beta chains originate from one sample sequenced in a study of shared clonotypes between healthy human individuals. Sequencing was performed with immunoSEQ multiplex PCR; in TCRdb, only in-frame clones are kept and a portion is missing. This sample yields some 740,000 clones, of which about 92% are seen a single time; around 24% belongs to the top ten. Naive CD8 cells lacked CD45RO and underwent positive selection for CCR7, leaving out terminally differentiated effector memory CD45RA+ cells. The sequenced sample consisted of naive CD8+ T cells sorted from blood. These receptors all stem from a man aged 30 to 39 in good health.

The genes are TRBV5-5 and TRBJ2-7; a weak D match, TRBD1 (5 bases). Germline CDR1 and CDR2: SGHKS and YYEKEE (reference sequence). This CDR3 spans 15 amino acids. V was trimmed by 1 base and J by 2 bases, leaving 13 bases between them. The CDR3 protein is CASSLRVDRTYEQYF. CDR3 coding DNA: TGTGCCAGCAGCTTGCGAGTTGACAGAACCTACGAGCAGTACTTC.

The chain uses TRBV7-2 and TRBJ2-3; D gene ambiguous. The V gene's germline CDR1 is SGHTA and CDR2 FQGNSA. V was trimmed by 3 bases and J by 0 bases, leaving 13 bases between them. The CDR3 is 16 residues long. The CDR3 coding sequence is TGTGCCAGCAGCTTTCCTAGAGGATTTAGCACAGATACGCAGTATTTT. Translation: CASSFPRGFSTDTQYF.

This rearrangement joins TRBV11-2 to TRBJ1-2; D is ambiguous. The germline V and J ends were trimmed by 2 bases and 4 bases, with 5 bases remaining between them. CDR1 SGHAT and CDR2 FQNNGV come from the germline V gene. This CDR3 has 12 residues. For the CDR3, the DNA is TGTGCCAGCAGCTTAACCACCTATGGCTACACCTTC. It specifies CASSLTTYGYTF.

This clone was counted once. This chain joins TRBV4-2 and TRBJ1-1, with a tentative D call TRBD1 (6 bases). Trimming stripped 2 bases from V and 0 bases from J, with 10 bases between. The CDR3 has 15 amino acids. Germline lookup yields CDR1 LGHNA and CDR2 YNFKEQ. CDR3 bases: TGTGCCAGCAGCCAACAGGGGATCATGAACACTGAAGCTTTCTTT. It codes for CASSQQGIMNTEAFF.

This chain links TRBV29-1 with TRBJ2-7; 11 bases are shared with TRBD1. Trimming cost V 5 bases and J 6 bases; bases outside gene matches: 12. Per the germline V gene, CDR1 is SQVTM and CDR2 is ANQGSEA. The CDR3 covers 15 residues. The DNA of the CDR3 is TGCAGCGTTTGGGGGGCAGGACAGGGGGCGCCCGAGCAGTACTTC. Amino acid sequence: CSVWGAGQGAPEQYF.

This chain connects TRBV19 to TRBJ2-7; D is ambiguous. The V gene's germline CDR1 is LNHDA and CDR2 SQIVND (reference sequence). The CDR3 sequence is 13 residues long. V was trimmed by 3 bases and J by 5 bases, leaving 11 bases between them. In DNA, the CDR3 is TGTGCCAGTAGTATTTCCGTAAAGAACGAGCAGTACTTC. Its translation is CASSISVKNEQYF.

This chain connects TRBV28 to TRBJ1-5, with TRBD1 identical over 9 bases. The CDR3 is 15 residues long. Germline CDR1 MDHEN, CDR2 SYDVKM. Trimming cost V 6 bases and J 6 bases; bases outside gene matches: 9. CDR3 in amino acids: CASRIRQGVVQPQHF. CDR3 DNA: TGTGCCAGCAGGATAAGACAGGGGGTAGTTCAGCCCCAGCATTTT.

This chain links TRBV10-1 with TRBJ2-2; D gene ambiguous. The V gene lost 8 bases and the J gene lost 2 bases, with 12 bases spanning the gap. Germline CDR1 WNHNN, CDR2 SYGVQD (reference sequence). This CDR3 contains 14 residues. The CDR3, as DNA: TGCGCCAGCGGGTCCGGAACCAACACCGGGGAGCTGTTTTTT. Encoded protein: CASGSGTNTGELFF.

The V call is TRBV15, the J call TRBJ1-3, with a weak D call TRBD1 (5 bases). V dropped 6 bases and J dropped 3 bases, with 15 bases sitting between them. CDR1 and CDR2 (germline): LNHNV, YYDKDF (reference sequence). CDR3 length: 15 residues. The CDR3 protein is CATRGTGDSGNTIYF. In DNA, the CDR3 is TGTGCCACCAGGGGAACAGGAGATAGTGGAAACACCATATATTTT.

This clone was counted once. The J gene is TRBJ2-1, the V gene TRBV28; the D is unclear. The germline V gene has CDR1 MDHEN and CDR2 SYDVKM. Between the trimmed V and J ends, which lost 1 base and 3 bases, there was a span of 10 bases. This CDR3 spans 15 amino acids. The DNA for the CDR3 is TGTGCCAGCAGTTTATTGGCAGACTTCTACAATGAGCAGTTCTTC. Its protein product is CASSLLADFYNEQFF.

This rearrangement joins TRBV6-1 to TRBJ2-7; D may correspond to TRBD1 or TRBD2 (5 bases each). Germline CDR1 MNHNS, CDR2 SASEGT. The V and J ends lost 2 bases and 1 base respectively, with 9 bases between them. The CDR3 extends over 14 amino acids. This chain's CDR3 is CASSEWDGSYEQYF. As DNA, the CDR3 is TGTGCCAGCAGTGAATGGGACGGTTCCTACGAGCAGTACTTC.

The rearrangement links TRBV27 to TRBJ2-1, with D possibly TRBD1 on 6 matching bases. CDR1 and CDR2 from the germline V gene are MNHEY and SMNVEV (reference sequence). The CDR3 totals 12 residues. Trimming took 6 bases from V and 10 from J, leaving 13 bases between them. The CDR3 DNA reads TGTGCCAGCAGCCCACAGGGACGGGAGCAGTTCTTC. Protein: CASSPQGREQFF.

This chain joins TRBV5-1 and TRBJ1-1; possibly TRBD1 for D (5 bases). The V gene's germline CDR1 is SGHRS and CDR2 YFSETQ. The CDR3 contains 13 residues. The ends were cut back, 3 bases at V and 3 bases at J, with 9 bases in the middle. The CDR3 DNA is TGCGCCAGCAGCTCATCAGGGTACACTGAAGCTTTCTTT. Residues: CASSSSGYTEAFF.

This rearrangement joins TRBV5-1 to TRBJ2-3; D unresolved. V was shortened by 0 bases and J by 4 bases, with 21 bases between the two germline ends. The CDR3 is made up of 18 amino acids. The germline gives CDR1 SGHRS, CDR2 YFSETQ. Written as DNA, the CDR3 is TGCGCCAGCAGCTTGGACCTATCGTTGGTAGGGATCGCAGATACGCAGTATTTT. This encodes CASSLDLSLVGIADTQYF.

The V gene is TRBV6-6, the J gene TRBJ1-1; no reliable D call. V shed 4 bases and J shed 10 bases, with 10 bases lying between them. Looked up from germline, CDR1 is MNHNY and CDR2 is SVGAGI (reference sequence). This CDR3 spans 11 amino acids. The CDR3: CASSFDGTAFF. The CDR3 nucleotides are TGTGCCAGCAGTTTTGACGGTACAGCTTTCTTT.

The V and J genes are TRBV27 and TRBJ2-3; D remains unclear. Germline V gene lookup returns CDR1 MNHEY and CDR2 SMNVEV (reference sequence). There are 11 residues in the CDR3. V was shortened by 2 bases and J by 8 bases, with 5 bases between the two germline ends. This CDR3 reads CASSLGVTQYF. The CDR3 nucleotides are TGTGCCAGCAGTTTAGGTGTTACGCAGTATTTT.

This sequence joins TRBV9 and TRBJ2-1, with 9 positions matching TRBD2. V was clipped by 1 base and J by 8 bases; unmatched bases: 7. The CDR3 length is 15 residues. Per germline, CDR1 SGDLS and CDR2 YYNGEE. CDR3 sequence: CASSVTLAGTYEQFF. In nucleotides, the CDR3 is TGTGCCAGCAGCGTAACCCTAGCGGGAACCTATGAGCAGTTCTTC.

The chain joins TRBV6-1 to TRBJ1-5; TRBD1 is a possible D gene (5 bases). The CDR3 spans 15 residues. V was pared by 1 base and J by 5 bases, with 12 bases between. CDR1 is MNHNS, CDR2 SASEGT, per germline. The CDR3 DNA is TGTGCCAGCAGTGAAGAGTTGACAGTCGATCAGCCCCAGCATTTT. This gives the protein CASSEELTVDQPQHF.

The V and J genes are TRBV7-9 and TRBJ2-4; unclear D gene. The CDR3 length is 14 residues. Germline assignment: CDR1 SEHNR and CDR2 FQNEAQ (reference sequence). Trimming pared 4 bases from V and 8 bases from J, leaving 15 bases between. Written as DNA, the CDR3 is TGTGCCAGCAGCTCTGGTTTCGACCCCCACATTCAGTACTTC. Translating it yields CASSSGFDPHIQYF.

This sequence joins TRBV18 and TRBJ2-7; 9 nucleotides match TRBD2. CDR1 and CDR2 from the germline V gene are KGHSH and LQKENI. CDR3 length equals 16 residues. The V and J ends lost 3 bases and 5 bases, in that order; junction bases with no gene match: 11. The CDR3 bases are TGTGCCAGCTCACCTCTCCTACTAGCGGGTATCGACGAGCAGTACTTC. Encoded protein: CASSPLLLAGIDEQYF.

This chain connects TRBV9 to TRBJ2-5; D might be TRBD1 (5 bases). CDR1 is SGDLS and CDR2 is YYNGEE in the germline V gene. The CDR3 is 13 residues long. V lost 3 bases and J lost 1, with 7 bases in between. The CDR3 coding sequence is TGTGCCAGCAGCGCCGACAGCCAAGAGACCCAGTACTTC. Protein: CASSADSQETQYF.

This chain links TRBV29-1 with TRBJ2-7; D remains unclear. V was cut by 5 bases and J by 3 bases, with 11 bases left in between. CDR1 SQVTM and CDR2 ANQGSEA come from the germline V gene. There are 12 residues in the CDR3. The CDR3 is CSVQDGYYEQYF. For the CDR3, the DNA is TGCAGCGTTCAGGACGGATACTACGAGCAGTACTTC.

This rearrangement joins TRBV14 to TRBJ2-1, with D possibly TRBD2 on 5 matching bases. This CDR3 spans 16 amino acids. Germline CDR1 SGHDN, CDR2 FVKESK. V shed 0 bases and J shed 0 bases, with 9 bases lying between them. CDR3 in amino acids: CASSQDLGGSYNEQFF. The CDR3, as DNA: TGTGCCAGCAGCCAAGATCTTGGAGGCTCCTACAATGAGCAGTTCTTC.

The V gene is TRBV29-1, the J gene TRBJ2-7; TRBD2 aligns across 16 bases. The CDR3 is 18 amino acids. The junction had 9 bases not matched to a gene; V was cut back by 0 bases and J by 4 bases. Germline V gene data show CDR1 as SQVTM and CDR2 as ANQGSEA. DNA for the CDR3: TGCAGCGTTGAAGATAGGGGGACTAGCGGGAGGGCCCCTTACGAGCAGTACTTC. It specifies CSVEDRGTSGRAPYEQYF.

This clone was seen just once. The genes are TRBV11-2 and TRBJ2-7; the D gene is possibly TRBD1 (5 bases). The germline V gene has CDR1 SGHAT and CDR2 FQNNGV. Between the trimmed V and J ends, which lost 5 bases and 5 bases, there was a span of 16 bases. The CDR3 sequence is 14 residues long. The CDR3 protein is CASSAPPGFNEQYF. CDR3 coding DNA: TGTGCCAGCAGCGCCCCCCCAGGGTTCAACGAGCAGTACTTC.

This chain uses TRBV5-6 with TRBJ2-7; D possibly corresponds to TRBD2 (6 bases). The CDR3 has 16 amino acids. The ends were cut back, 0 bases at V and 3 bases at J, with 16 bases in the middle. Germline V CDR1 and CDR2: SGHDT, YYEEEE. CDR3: CASSLAASGVFYEQYF. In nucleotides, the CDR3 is TGTGCCAGCAGCTTGGCAGCTTCGGGAGTTTTCTACGAGCAGTACTTC.